This entry features one T cell receptor (beta chain) sequence. Data came from immunoSEQ multiplex PCR; TCRdb stores just in-frame clones and leaves some out. The data show 60,000 to 75,000 clones, with roughly 89% seen just once and around 5.1% held by the top ten. The sample is drawn from a study of control samples from healthy donors and cancer patients. The germline CDR1 and CDR2 sequences are LGHDT and YNNKEL (reference sequence). J gave up 0 bases and V 5 bases, and 2 bases lay outside the gene matches. This CDR3 has 17 amino acids. Sequencing input: PBMCs. The chain recombines TRBV3-1 (or the pseudogene TRBV3-2) with TRBJ2-1; 15 nucleotides match TRBD2. This receptor was taken from a man between 60 and 70 years old with colorectal cancer. Written as DNA, the CDR3 is TGTGCCAGCAGCGGGACTAGCGGGGGGAGCTCCTACAATGAGCAGTTCTTC. As protein: CASSGTSGGSSYNEQFF.